This T cell receptor beta chain was retrieved from a study of shared clonotypes between healthy human individuals. CDR3 length: 15 residues. Germline V gives CDR1 WSHSY, CDR2 SAAADI. The trim removed 4 bases at V and 6 bases at J, leaving 11 bases unmatched. Generated by immunoSEQ multiplex PCR, the TCRdb table keeps only in-frame clones and is missing some. The sample has 1,500,000 or so clones, roughly 96% seen once. The J gene is TRBJ1-1, the V gene TRBV10-2, with TRBD1 identical over 7 bases. The clonotype comes from a man aged 25 to 40 in good health. Sequences were obtained from naive CD4+ T cells sorted from blood. The subset: CD45RA+ positively selected. CDR3 sequence (DNA): TGCGCCAGCAGTGTCATCATGACAGGGCTGGCTGAAGCTTTCTTT. This gives the protein CASSVIMTGLAEAFF.